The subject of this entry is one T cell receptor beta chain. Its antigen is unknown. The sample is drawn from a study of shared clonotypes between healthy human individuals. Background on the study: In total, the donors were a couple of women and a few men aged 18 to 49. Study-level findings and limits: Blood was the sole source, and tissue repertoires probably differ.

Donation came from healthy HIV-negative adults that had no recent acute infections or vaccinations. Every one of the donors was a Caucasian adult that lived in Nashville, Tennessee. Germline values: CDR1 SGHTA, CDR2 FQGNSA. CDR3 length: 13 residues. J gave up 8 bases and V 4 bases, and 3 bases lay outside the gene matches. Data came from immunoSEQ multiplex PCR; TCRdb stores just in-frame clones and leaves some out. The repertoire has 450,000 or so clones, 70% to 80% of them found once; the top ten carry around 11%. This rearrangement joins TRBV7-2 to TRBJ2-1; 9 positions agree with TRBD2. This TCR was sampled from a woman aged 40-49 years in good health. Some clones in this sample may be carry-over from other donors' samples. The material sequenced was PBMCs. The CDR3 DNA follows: TGTGCCAGCAGCTGGACTAGCGTCGATGAGCAGTTCTTC. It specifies CASSWTSVDEQFF.